Each of the 20 T cell receptor beta chains below was sequenced from the same sample in a study of blood T cell repertoires in COVID-19 (dated by TCRdb to between 2020 and 2021). Receptor libraries were prepared by the immunoSEQ multiplex PCR assay. The clones in this table, taken by TCRdb from immuneACCESS, are in-frame only. Not every clone is retained; where verified, under half of the shortfall comes from an unresolved V gene, and the cause of the rest is unknown. This sample holds some 93,000 clones; around nine tenths were observed only once. The ten most abundant clones make up approximately 10% of the sample. The sequenced material came from peripheral blood. These receptors all stem from a man aged 45-60 years with acute or convalescent COVID-19.

A word on this clone: Other DNA sequences of this sample code for an identical CDR3. The chain combines TRBV5-1 with TRBJ1-1; D perhaps matches TRBD1 (5 bases). Germline V CDR1 and CDR2: SGHRS, YFSETQ. CDR3 length: 14 amino acids. The V and J ends lost 1 base and 0 bases respectively, with 7 bases between them. The CDR3 here is CASSLTGMNTEAFF. The CDR3 DNA is TGCGCCAGCAGCTTGACAGGCATGAACACTGAAGCTTTCTTT.

This chain connects TRBV10-3 to TRBJ2-1, with a possible D match to TRBD2 (6 bases). The CDR3 consists of 13 residues. V was pared by 5 bases and J by 13 bases, with 18 bases between. Germline V gene sequence: CDR1 ENHRY, CDR2 SYGVKD. CDR3 sequence (DNA): TGTGCCATCAGTACTCAGGCGGGGTTACACCAGTTCTTC. Protein sequence: CAISTQAGLHQFF.

A word on this clone: Other DNA sequences in this specimen translate into the identical CDR3. CDR3 residues: CASSPISRNTEAFF. In DNA, the CDR3 is TGTGCCAGCTCACCGATCTCCAGGAACACTGAAGCTTTCTTT. The chain couples TRBV18 to TRBJ1-1, with D hard to call. Germline CDR1 reads KGHSH; CDR2 reads LQKENI. V was cut by 3 bases and J by 1 base, with 9 bases left in between. The CDR3 has 14 amino acids.

The chain has TRBV7-6 and TRBJ2-2, with 8 bases identical to TRBD1. This CDR3 has 14 amino acids. Germline V CDR1 and CDR2: SGHVS, FNYEAQ. Germline trimming cut 6 bases from V and 4 bases from J; bases unmatched to any gene: 4. The CDR3 DNA reads TGTGCCAGCAGAGACAGGGGTAGCACCGGGGAGCTGTTTTTT. Its translation is CASRDRGSTGELFF.

The chain links TRBV6-4 to TRBJ2-1; the D gene is possibly TRBD2 (5 bases). Trimming removed 0 bases from V and 0 bases from J, with 9 bases in between. The CDR3 sequence is 16 residues long. Per germline, CDR1 MRHNA and CDR2 SNTAGT. The CDR3 loop is CASSDSPGSSYNEQFF. The CDR3 DNA is TGTGCCAGCAGTGACTCCCCGGGAAGCTCCTACAATGAGCAGTTCTTC.

V usage is TRBV9 and J usage is TRBJ2-2, with a possible D match to TRBD2 (7 bases). The CDR3 covers 15 residues. Germline V gene sequence: CDR1 SGDLS, CDR2 YYNGEE. V was clipped by 0 bases and J by 4 bases, with 10 bases between them. The CDR3 coding sequence is TGTGCCAGCAGCGTAGCGAGGGGGGGCACCGGGGAGCTGTTTTTT. As protein: CASSVARGGTGELFF. The whole variable domain, filled in from reference TRBV9 and TRBJ2-2, reads DSGVTQTPKHLITATGQRVTLRCSPRSGDLSVYWYQQSLDQGLQFLIQYYNGEERAKGNILERFSAQQFPDLHSELNLSSLELGDSALYFCASSVARGGTGELFFGEGSRLTVL.

The chain carries TRBV19 and TRBJ1-1, with unresolved D. The CDR3 totals 15 residues. Trimming took 3 bases from V and 7 from J, leaving 18 bases between them. Germline CDR1 is LNHDA and CDR2 is SQIVND (reference sequence). The CDR3 sequence is CASSIDQRATGEAFF. The CDR3 DNA follows: TGTGCCAGTAGTATTGACCAGAGAGCCACGGGTGAAGCTTTCTTT.

The J gene is TRBJ1-6, the V gene TRBV2; D is ambiguous. From germline, CDR1 is SNHLY and CDR2 FYNNEI. The CDR3 is made up of 13 amino acids. Trimming pared 7 bases from V and 9 bases from J, leaving 13 bases between. Written as DNA, the CDR3 is TGTGCCAGCACGCGGGTCCTCCGTTCACCCCTCCACTTT. This encodes CASTRVLRSPLHF.

V gene TRBV30 combines with J gene TRBJ2-7; 7 positions agree with TRBD1. Germline V gives CDR1 GTSNPN, CDR2 SVGIG (reference sequence). V was pared by 4 bases and J by 6 bases, with 3 bases of the junction left unmatched. This CDR3 has 11 residues. CDR3 sequence: CAWKTGREQYF. DNA of the CDR3: TGTGCCTGGAAGACAGGGCGCGAGCAGTACTTC.

The chain links TRBV3-1 (or the pseudogene TRBV3-2) to TRBJ1-5; TRBD1 is a possible D gene (6 bases). Germline assignment: CDR1 LGHDT and CDR2 YNNKEL (reference sequence). The CDR3 has 15 residues. V was clipped by 3 bases and J by 3 bases, with 12 bases between them. CDR3 sequence (DNA): TGTGCCAGCAGCCATCGACAGGCTATCAATCAGCCCCAGCATTTT. Amino acids: CASSHRQAINQPQHF.

The rearrangement links TRBV12-3 or TRBV12-4 to TRBJ2-7; D is possibly TRBD1 (5 bases). Between the trimmed V and J ends, which lost 3 bases and 7 bases, there was a span of 10 bases. CDR3 length: 12 amino acids. The CDR3, as DNA: TGTGCCAGCAGTTTCTCTAGGGGTGAGCAGTACTTC. Its protein is CASSFSRGEQYF.

V gene TRBV3-1 (or the pseudogene TRBV3-2) combines with J gene TRBJ2-5, with 15 bases matching TRBD2. The germline gives CDR1 LGHDT, CDR2 YNNKEL (reference sequence). The CDR3 has 19 amino acids. J lost 0 bases, V lost 4 bases, and 9 bases had no gene match. CDR3 sequence reads: CASSLGLAGGPGYQETQYF. The CDR3 DNA is TGTGCCAGCAGCCTAGGACTAGCGGGAGGGCCAGGGTACCAAGAGACCCAGTACTTC.

J is TRBJ2-5 and V is TRBV28, with a weak D call TRBD1 (5 bases). Germline CDR1 is MDHEN and CDR2 is SYDVKM. The CDR3 covers 13 residues. V was clipped by 7 bases and J by 4 bases, with 13 bases between them. CDR3 loop: CASTSQGRETQYF. CDR3 in DNA: TGTGCCAGCACTTCCCAGGGTCGAGAGACCCAGTACTTC.

The genes are TRBV7-2 and TRBJ2-1; 9 nucleotides align to TRBD1. After removal of 2 bases from V and 4 bases from J, the junction contained 3 bases not matched to a gene. Per the germline V gene, CDR1 is SGHTA and CDR2 is FQGNSA. CDR3 length: 15 amino acids. The CDR3 loop reads CASSLLGQGYNEQFF. The DNA for the CDR3 is TGTGCCAGCAGCTTACTAGGACAGGGGTACAATGAGCAGTTCTTC.

This chain links TRBV5-6 with TRBJ1-5; TRBD1 is a possible D gene (5 bases). This CDR3 is 14 amino acids long. Trimming left V 0 bases short and J 6 bases short, with 10 bases between. CDR1 and CDR2 from the germline V gene are SGHDT and YYEEEE. The CDR3 DNA sequence: TGTGCCAGCAGCTTGGGGGGCTTGGGTCAGCCCCAGCATTTT. Its translation: CASSLGGLGQPQHF.

The V call is TRBV5-3, the J call TRBJ1-6; D gene uncertain. TRBV5-3 has ORF status, its function being uncertain. The length of the CDR3 is 16 residues. Between the trimmed V and J ends, which lost 4 bases and 6 bases, there was a span of 17 bases. The chain's CDR3 is CARSLPPKEANSPLHF. Here the CDR3 DNA reads TGTGCCAGAAGCCTCCCCCCCAAGGAGGCTAATTCACCCCTCCACTTT.

The V call is TRBV19, the J call TRBJ2-2; 10 bases are shared with TRBD2. Trimming removed 5 bases from V and 2 bases from J; junction bases left unmatched: 8. Per the germline V gene, CDR1 is LNHDA and CDR2 is SQIVND (reference sequence). The CDR3 runs to 17 residues. The CDR3 DNA reads TGTGCCAGTAGTCCCCTCGGACTAGCGGATAACACCGGGGAGCTGTTTTTT. Translating it yields CASSPLGLADNTGELFF.

The V gene is TRBV7-8, the J gene TRBJ2-5; possible D gene TRBD1, 6 bases. V was pared by 5 bases and J by 4 bases, with 17 bases between. Looked up from germline, CDR1 is SGHVS and CDR2 is FQNEAQ. The CDR3 runs 15 residues. The CDR3 sequence is CASSRVQGFAETQYF. As DNA, the CDR3 is TGTGCCAGCAGCCGAGTGCAGGGGTTTGCAGAGACCCAGTACTTC.

V usage is TRBV19 and J usage is TRBJ1-2; 9 bases fit TRBD1. V was pared by 9 bases and J by 7 bases, with 3 bases of the junction left unmatched. This CDR3 region has 11 residues. CDR1 LNHDA and CDR2 SQIVND come from the germline V gene (reference sequence). In DNA, the CDR3 is TGTGCCAGCCGGACAGGGGTTGGCTACACCTTC. Its translation is CASRTGVGYTF.

J is TRBJ1-1 and V is TRBV7-8; D gene unclear. V lost 2 bases to trimming and J lost 8 bases, with 9 bases between them. The germline V gene encodes CDR1 SGHVS and CDR2 FQNEAQ. The length of the CDR3 is 12 residues. Here the CDR3 DNA reads TGTGCCAGCAGCTTAAGAGGAGGGGAAGCTTTCTTT. It yields the protein CASSLRGGEAFF.